The TCR beta chain under discussion was sequenced for a study of cytomegalovirus exposure and HLA in healthy donors. This PCR relied on a set of 60 Vbeta primers and 13 Jbeta primers. The assay was immunoSEQ multiplex PCR, and TCRdb's table has in-frame clones only and misses some. The table records around 100,000 clones, 76% of them present only once. Remarks on this clone: The same CDR3 arises from other DNA sequences in this sample as well.

Per the germline V gene, CDR1 is SGHRS and CDR2 is YFSETQ. V lost 0 bases and J 3 bases, leaving 15 bases between the germline ends. CDR3 length equals 16 residues. The receptor was isolated from a woman under 30 in good health and CMV-seropositive. Sequenced input: PBMCs. V and J are TRBV5-1 and TRBJ1-1; D gene uncertain. CDR3 residues: CASSLEVGGLYTEAFF. CDR3 nucleotide sequence: TGCGCCAGCAGCTTGGAGGTCGGTGGGCTCTACACTGAAGCTTTCTTT.